This is a list of T cell receptor beta chains from one sample in a study of cytomegalovirus exposure and HLA in healthy donors. Using immunoSEQ multiplex PCR, the repertoire was profiled, and TCRdb retains in-frame clones only, with some absent. The table records about 150,000 clones, just under 75% of them present only once. The specimen sequenced was PBMCs. The receptor set was obtained from a young woman in good health and CMV-seronegative. CDR3s include the opening cysteine and the closing phenylalanine or tryptophan. D genes are given only for firm matches. Expanded clones are given a class, and other clones once, few, many or no size at all.

.,TRBJ1-1,.,TRBV19,CASSRRSGAQGTEAFF,TGTGCCAGTAGTCGGCGGTCAGGGGCGCAGGGCACTGAAGCTTTCTTT
.,TRBJ1-2,.,TRBV7-9,CASSLNTAFTF,TGTGCCAGCAGCTTAAATACTGCTTTCACCTTC
.,TRBJ2-3,.,TRBV6-5,CASSPNTDTQYF,TGTGCCAGCAGTCCCAACACAGATACGCAGTATTTT
TRBD1,TRBJ1-6,.,TRBV27,CASSGTGRSSYNSPLHF,TGTGCCAGCAGTGGGACAGGGCGTAGCTCCTATAATTCACCCCTCCACTTT
TRBD1,TRBJ1-2,.,TRBV2,CASSPGQGRVYGYTF,TGTGCCAGCAGCCCCGGACAGGGGAGGGTCTATGGCTACACCTTC
TRBD1,TRBJ2-2,.,TRBV4-3,CASSQVFRGGQNTGELFF,TGCGCCAGCAGCCAAGTATTTAGAGGGGGCCAGAACACCGGGGAGCTGTTTTTT
TRBD2,TRBJ2-1,.,TRBV27,CASSPTGGGNEQFF,TGTGCCAGCAGCCCAACTGGGGGGGGGAATGAGCAGTTCTTC
TRBD1,TRBJ1-2,.,TRBV7-8,CASSLATGHGYTF,TGTGCCAGCAGCTTAGCGACAGGGCATGGCTACACCTTC
TRBD1,TRBJ1-5,.,TRBV28,CASRSGGISNQPQHF,TGTGCCAGCAGGTCAGGGGGCATAAGCAATCAGCCCCAGCATTTT
.,TRBJ1-2,.,TRBV13,CASSLSYRVNYGYTF,TGTGCCAGCAGCTTAAGCTACAGGGTGAACTATGGCTACACCTTC
TRBD1,TRBJ1-1,.,TRBV27,CASSLLAGGEAFF,TGTGCCAGCAGTTTATTGGCAGGGGGTGAAGCTTTCTTT
TRBD1,TRBJ2-3,.,TRBV15,CATSREPGQGTDTQYF,TGTGCCACCAGCAGAGAGCCGGGACAGGGTACAGATACGCAGTATTTT
TRBD1,TRBJ1-1,once,TRBV4-1,CASSHSPGTGKMNTEAFF,TGCGCCAGCAGCCATAGTCCGGGGACAGGGAAAATGAACACTGAAGCTTTCTTT
TRBD2,TRBJ2-1,.,TRBV15,CATSRSGLSNEQFF,TGTGCCACCAGCAGATCGGGACTATCCAATGAGCAGTTCTTC
TRBD2,TRBJ2-1,.,TRBV2,CASSVAGIYNEQFF,TGTGCCAGCTCGGTAGCGGGAATATACAATGAGCAGTTCTTC
TRBD1,TRBJ1-5,once,TRBV19,CASSIEPGTEWDNQPQHF,TGTGCCAGTAGTATAGAGCCTGGGACAGAGTGGGACAATCAGCCCCAGCATTTT
.,TRBJ2-1,once,TRBV27,CASSPRSGIFNEQFF,TGTGCCAGCAGCCCAAGGAGCGGTATATTCAATGAGCAGTTCTTC
.,TRBJ1-5,.,TRBV9,CASSVYTNQPQHF,TGTGCCAGCAGCGTGTACACCAATCAGCCCCAGCATTTT
TRBD1,TRBJ1-3,.,TRBV29-1,CSVSRDSSGNTIYF,TGCAGCGTCTCCAGGGACAGCTCTGGAAACACCATATATTTT
.,TRBJ1-6,.,TRBV6-1,CASSPVGGDYSPLHF,TGTGCCAGCAGCCCCGTTGGCGGTGATTATTCACCCCTCCACTTT
.,TRBJ1-3,.,TRBV2,CASRRQEIGNTIYF,TGTGCCAGCAGGAGACAGGAAATTGGAAACACCATATATTTT
TRBD2,TRBJ2-3,once,TRBV5-1,CASSLASRWREGTDTQYF,TGCGCCAGCAGCTTGGCGTCCCGGTGGCGGGAGGGCACAGATACGCAGTATTTT
.,TRBJ2-3,.,TRBV5-6,CASSSSYTQYF,TGTGCCAGCAGCTCTTCTTATACGCAGTATTTT
.,TRBJ1-5,.,TRBV5-4,CASSLRGVNQPQHF,TGTGCCAGCAGCTTGCGGGGGGTCAATCAGCCCCAGCATTTT
TRBD2,TRBJ2-2,.,TRBV27,CASRHAGGNTGELFF,TGTGCCAGCAGGCATGCGGGGGGGAACACCGGGGAGCTGTTTTTT
.,TRBJ1-5,.,TRBV7-8,CASSLDRFGQPQHF,TGTGCCAGCAGCTTAGACAGGTTCGGTCAGCCCCAGCATTTT
.,TRBJ2-3,.,TRBV4-1,CASSQVQDTDTQYF,TGCGCCAGCAGCCAAGTACAAGACACAGATACGCAGTATTTT
.,TRBJ2-3,.,TRBV7-2,CASSQGGGSDTQYF,TGTGCCAGCAGCCAGGGTGGGGGGTCAGATACGCAGTATTTT
TRBD1,TRBJ1-5,.,TRBV2,CASSQRQGSNQPQHF,TGTGCCAGCAGCCAAAGACAGGGTAGCAATCAGCCCCAGCATTTT
.,TRBJ2-6,.,TRBV5-1,CASSLGDTGANVLTF,TGCGCCAGCAGCTTGGGGGACACTGGGGCCAACGTCCTGACTTTC
.,TRBJ2-3,.,TRBV5-1,CASSLVGTDTQYF,TGCGCCAGCAGCTTGGTCGGCACAGATACGCAGTATTTT
.,TRBJ1-5,once,TRBV7-2,CASARTVNQPQHF,TGTGCCAGCGCTCGGACAGTCAATCAGCCCCAGCATTTT
TRBD2,TRBJ2-1,.,TRBV5-1,CASSLVASGRNEQFF,TGCGCCAGCAGCTTGGTGGCTAGCGGGAGGAATGAGCAGTTCTTC
.,TRBJ2-5,.,TRBV11-3,CASSLVSRAETQYF,TGTGCCAGCAGCTTAGTATCCAGGGCAGAGACCCAGTACTTC
.,TRBJ1-2,once,TRBV27,CASSLNRYSYGYTF,TGTGCCAGCAGTTTAAACAGATACAGTTATGGCTACACCTTC
TRBD1,TRBJ2-5,.,TRBV11-3,CASSSRWGQGQTQYF,TGTGCCAGCAGCTCAAGGTGGGGACAGGGGCAGACCCAGTACTTC
TRBD1,TRBJ1-1,.,TRBV11-1,CASRSGQGQGDTEAFF,TGTGCCAGCAGGTCCGGCCAGGGACAGGGTGACACTGAAGCTTTCTTT
TRBD1,TRBJ2-3,.,TRBV5-1,CASSFGTGTDTQYF,TGCGCCAGCAGCTTTGGGACAGGGACCGATACGCAGTATTTT
.,TRBJ1-2,.,TRBV9,CASSLSGDYTF,TGTGCCAGCAGCCTTTCAGGGGACTACACCTTC
.,TRBJ1-2,.,TRBV2,CASRQEDYGYTF,TGTGCCAGCAGACAGGAAGACTATGGCTACACCTTC
TRBD1,TRBJ1-2,.,TRBV6-6,CASSLGQGGYGYTF,TGTGCCAGCAGCCTAGGACAGGGTGGCTATGGCTACACCTTC
.,TRBJ1-4,.,TRBV28,CASSFGGLVKGEKLFF,TGTGCCAGCAGTTTTGGGGGGTTGGTCAAAGGTGAAAAACTGTTTTTT
TRBD1,TRBJ2-7,.,TRBV7-2,CASSHRGAGGIYEQYF,TGTGCCAGCAGCCACAGAGGGGCAGGGGGCATCTACGAGCAGTACTTC
TRBD2,TRBJ2-1,few,TRBV5-1,CASSSGGSSYNEQFF,TGCGCCAGCAGCAGCGGGGGGAGCTCCTACAATGAGCAGTTCTTC
.,TRBJ2-3,.,TRBV21-1,CASSNICSGRGTDTQYF,TGTGCCAGCAGCAACATCTGCAGCGGGAGGGGCACAGATACGCAGTATTTT
.,TRBJ1-1,.,TRBV5-4,CASSPKGLMNTEAFF,TGTGCCAGCAGCCCCAAGGGGCTCATGAACACTGAAGCTTTCTTT
TRBD1,TRBJ2-3,.,TRBV19,CASTSWDRDTDTQYF,TGTGCCAGCACGTCTTGGGACAGGGACACAGATACGCAGTATTTT
TRBD1,TRBJ2-3,.,TRBV14,CASSHFQGGTDTQYF,TGTGCCAGCAGCCATTTTCAGGGGGGCACAGATACGCAGTATTTT
.,TRBJ2-7,few,TRBV29-1,CSVFSGQNSYEQYF,TGCAGCGTTTTTAGCGGTCAGAACTCCTACGAGCAGTACTTC
.,TRBJ2-5,.,TRBV28,CASNGNEETQYF,TGTGCCAGCAACGGGAATGAAGAGACCCAGTACTTC
.,TRBJ1-1,.,TRBV15,CATSSGGIGENTEAFF,TGTGCCACCAGCTCGGGGGGGATAGGTGAAAACACTGAAGCTTTCTTT
.,TRBJ1-5,.,TRBV19,CASSLGLVNQPQHF,TGTGCCAGTAGCCTCGGACTGGTTAATCAGCCCCAGCATTTT
TRBD1,TRBJ2-3,.,TRBV16,CASDAGTGSTDTQYF,TGTGCCAGCGACGCGGGGACAGGGAGCACAGATACGCAGTATTTT
.,TRBJ1-2,.,TRBV23-1,CASTLRSRGGYGYTF,TGCGCCAGCACCCTCCGGAGCAGGGGTGGCTATGGCTACACCTTC
.,TRBJ2-3,.,TRBV6-4,CASSDSGGGSDTQYF,TGTGCCAGCAGTGACTCCGGGGGCGGGAGTGATACGCAGTATTTT